This TCR beta chain was identified in a study of identifying expanded T cells in peripheral blood. Regarding the study as a whole: Over two and four weeks, about 16 and 19 clones changed, versus roughly 1.1 between replicates. Clone count variance between roughly two-week samples rose with total template count.

The germline V and J ends were trimmed by 5 bases and 2 bases, with 19 bases remaining between them. The CDR3 is 17 amino acids. CDR1 and CDR2 (germline): SGHDN, FVKESK. A remark on this clone: As yet, its antigen is unknown.

Generated by immunoSEQ multiplex PCR, the TCRdb table keeps only in-frame clones and is missing some. Of roughly 84,000 clones in the sample, about 90% were seen once. The clonotype originates from a person aged 18 to 75 in good health. This chain connects TRBV14 to TRBJ1-3; D call uncertain. The sequenced material came from blood. CDR3 in DNA: TGTGCCAGCAGCAAAGCCCATGGAGCTCTCCCTGGAAACACCATATATTTT. Amino acid sequence: CASSKAHGALPGNTIYF.